This TCR beta chain was found in a study of breast tumors, draining lymph nodes, adjacent tissues. Broader study findings: Tumor T cell lymph node origin was a supported hypothesis, not proven. Tumor repertoires ranked between lymph nodes and nontumor tissue in diversity, with V and J gene preferences. Data fit most tumor T cells coming from lymph node, expanding in tumor. Compared with basal-like, luminal-like tumors shared significantly more repertoire with nontumor tissue.

One entry per CDR3 protein results from TCRdb running MiXCR on the multiplex PCR reads. The sample contains about 150,000 distinct CDR3 sequences, roughly 33% of which appear only once. This clonotype was counted many times. Its antigen is as yet unknown. Trimming took off 1 base at V and 3 bases at J, with 11 bases between the two ends. The CDR3 length is 15 residues. Germline V gives CDR1 SGHNT, CDR2 YYREEE (reference sequence). Samples came from axillary lymph nodes draining the breast cancer. The chain is built from TRBV5-4 and TRBJ1-5, with D hard to call. Sequenced material: axillary lymph node tissue. This TCR was recovered from a female donor with breast cancer. Some clones in this sample may be carry-over from other donors' samples. The CDR3 reads CASSLYGSNNQPQHF. In nucleotides, the CDR3 is TGTGCCAGCAGCTTGTATGGCAGCAACAATCAGCCCCAGCATTTT.